These 31 T cell receptor beta chains were all obtained from the same sample, sequenced in a study of blood T cell repertoires in COVID-19. Sequenced by immunoSEQ multiplex PCR; TCRdb stores in-frame clones only, minus some. This sample has roughly 30,000 clones, with approximately 84% found just once. The sample was peripheral blood. The source of these receptors is a man between 65 and 85 years old with active COVID-19.

This rearrangement joins TRBV5-1 to TRBJ2-1; 10 bases align to TRBD2. The CDR3 covers 18 residues. With 2 bases clipped from V and 0 bases from J, the junction kept 8 bases outside the gene matches. CDR1 is SGHRS, CDR2 YFSETQ, per germline. CDR3 DNA sequence: TGCGCCAGCAGCTTAGCAGCGGGGGGGACGAGCTCCTACAATGAGCAGTTCTTC. As protein: CASSLAAGGTSSYNEQFF.

The gene calls are TRBV7-2 and TRBJ2-7, with D perhaps TRBD1 (6 bases). Germline CDR1 SGHTA, CDR2 FQGNSA. The CDR3 contains 15 residues. The V and J ends lost 5 bases and 7 bases respectively, with 21 bases between them. The CDR3 sequence: CASSPRWGHSGEQYF. Here the CDR3 DNA reads TGTGCCAGCAGCCCCCGATGGGGACACTCGGGAGAGCAGTACTTC.

The chain uses TRBV5-7 and TRBJ2-7; 10 bases match TRBD1. TRBV5-7 is treated as an ORF (open reading frame) with a function not yet certain. The CDR3 is 18 residues long. Unmatched junction bases numbered 13, after V lost 4 bases and J lost 0 bases. The CDR3 is CASSHGQGEPMASYEQYF. DNA for the CDR3: TGTGCCAGCAGCCACGGACAGGGGGAGCCTATGGCCTCCTACGAGCAGTACTTC.

The chain has TRBV11-3 and TRBJ2-1, with D possibly being TRBD1 (6 bases). In germline, CDR1 is SGHNT, CDR2 YENEEA. V lost 0 bases, J lost 4 bases, and 10 bases lay in between. CDR3 length: 15 residues. The CDR3, as DNA: TGTGCCAGCAGCTTAGATGGACAGCGGTACAATGAGCAGTTCTTC. Translated, it gives CASSLDGQRYNEQFF.

Of note for this clone: Different DNA sequences within this sample yield the same CDR3. The chain couples TRBV18 to TRBJ1-1, with 7 nucleotides matching TRBD1. From germline, CDR1 is KGHSH and CDR2 LQKENI. The V segment lost 3 bases and the J segment 3 bases; nucleotides outside the gene matches: 4. CDR3 length: 14 amino acids. In DNA, the CDR3 is TGTGCCAGCTCACCGAGACAGGGTGACACTGAAGCTTTCTTT. This encodes CASSPRQGDTEAFF.

The genes are TRBV7-8 and TRBJ1-3; TRBD1 aligns across 12 bases. Germline CDR1 SGHVS, CDR2 FQNEAQ. The junction had 3 bases not matched to a gene; V was cut back by 1 base and J by 2 bases. CDR3 length: 17 amino acids. The CDR3 DNA follows: TGTGCCAGCAGCTTAGGGGGACAGGGGGCGGCTGGAAACACCATATATTTT. The encoded protein is CASSLGGQGAAGNTIYF.

The chain employs TRBV28 and TRBJ2-1, with 8 nucleotides matching TRBD1. This CDR3 is built from 16 residues. From germline, CDR1 is MDHEN and CDR2 SYDVKM. V lost 3 bases and J lost 2; bases outside the gene matches: 6. The DNA of the CDR3 is TGTGCCAGCAGTTTCTCCGGGACAGGACCCTACAATGAGCAGTTCTTC. Protein: CASSFSGTGPYNEQFF.

The chain has TRBV29-1 and TRBJ1-1, with D perhaps TRBD1 (6 bases). CDR1 is SQVTM and CDR2 is ANQGSEA in the germline V gene. The V end was cut by 7 bases, the J end by 4 bases, with 19 bases between. The CDR3 contains 14 residues. The CDR3 spells CSARSGGGGTEAFF. CDR3 nucleotide sequence: TGCAGCGCCCGAAGCGGGGGGGGCGGCACTGAAGCTTTCTTT. The full variable domain, in which reference TRBV29-1 and TRBJ1-1 provide the parts outside the CDR3, is SAVISQKPSRDICQRGTSLTIQCQVDSQVTMMFWYRQQPGQSLTLIATANQGSEATYESGFVIDKFPISRPNLTFSTLTVSNMSPEDSSIYLCSARSGGGGTEAFFGQGTRLTVV.

The chain links TRBV29-1 to TRBJ1-2, with D possibly matching TRBD1 (6 bases). The CDR3 covers 14 residues. V was cut by 7 bases and J by 6 bases, with 21 bases left in between. Germline-derived CDR1 and CDR2 are SQVTM and ANQGSEA. The CDR3 DNA reads as TGCAGCGCACTAAGACAGGACGAATACGATGGCTACACCTTC. Protein: CSALRQDEYDGYTF.

This clone showed up just once. The chain couples TRBV7-3 to TRBJ2-5; 11 positions match TRBD1. Germline V gives CDR1 SGHTA, CDR2 FQGTGA. V dropped 5 bases and J dropped 5; count of bases not matched to a gene: 4. This CDR3 comprises 14 residues. The CDR3 DNA follows: TGTGCCAGCAGCCCGGACAGGGGGCATGAGACCCAGTACTTC. Its translation: CASSPDRGHETQYF.

This chain joins TRBV10-3 and TRBJ1-5, with TRBD1 matching 9 bases. Trimming cost V 6 bases and J 5 bases; bases outside gene matches: 5. This CDR3 comprises 14 residues. CDR1 ENHRY and CDR2 SYGVKD come from the germline V gene. CDR3 residues: CAISTGTGHQPQHF. The CDR3 bases are TGTGCCATCAGCACCGGGACAGGGCATCAGCCCCAGCATTTT.

A single count supports this clone. The chain uses TRBV18 and TRBJ1-3, with 8 bases aligning to TRBD1. The J segment lost 4 bases and the V segment lost 6 bases, leaving 8 bases of the junction unmatched. This CDR3 contains 15 residues. In germline, CDR1 is KGHSH, CDR2 LQKENI. Here the CDR3 DNA reads TGTGCCAGCTCTCAGGGGGCCGGACGGGGAAACACCATATATTTT. Encoded protein: CASSQGAGRGNTIYF.

This chain connects TRBV30 to TRBJ1-6, with D maybe TRBD1 (5 bases). The CDR3 runs 15 residues. CDR1 and CDR2 (germline): GTSNPN, SVGIG (reference sequence). V was trimmed by 2 bases and J by 7 bases, leaving 15 bases between them. In nucleotides, the CDR3 is TGTGCCTGGAGTCGCCCGAGGGGACTGAATTCACCCCTCCACTTT. Translating it yields CAWSRPRGLNSPLHF.

V gene TRBV11-1 combines with J gene TRBJ2-5; D is perhaps TRBD2 (6 bases). This CDR3 comprises 13 residues. The germline V gene encodes CDR1 SGHAT and CDR2 FQDESV (reference sequence). Trimming pared 8 bases from V and 0 bases from J, leaving 10 bases between. The CDR3 region is CASAGGDQETQYF. Here the CDR3 DNA reads TGTGCCAGCGCGGGCGGGGACCAAGAGACCCAGTACTTC.

This clone came up a few times. The chain combines TRBV28 with TRBJ1-2, with 12 nucleotides matching TRBD1. The CDR3 covers 14 residues. Germline CDR1 MDHEN, CDR2 SYDVKM. The ends lost 8 bases at V and 8 bases at J; junction bases unmatched: 9. DNA for the CDR3: TGTGCCAGCGTTTCCTGGGACAGGGGGCGAGGCTACACCTTC. It codes for CASVSWDRGRGYTF.

The chain employs TRBV2 and TRBJ1-1; D is undetermined. Deletions cut 5 bases from V and 8 bases from J, with 12 bases between. The CDR3 covers 12 residues. The V gene's germline CDR1 is SNHLY and CDR2 FYNNEI. Here the CDR3 reads CASSTLHREAFF. The CDR3 DNA reads as TGTGCCAGCAGTACCCTTCATCGGGAAGCTTTCTTT.

This chain connects TRBV19 to TRBJ2-6, with TRBD1 matching over 9 bases. Germline-derived CDR1 and CDR2 are LNHDA and SQIVND (reference sequence). This CDR3 comprises 21 residues. The junction had 16 bases not matched to a gene; V was cut back by 3 bases and J by 1 base. Here the CDR3 reads CASSIRPLGGQGVSGANVLTF. In DNA form, the CDR3 reads TGTGCCAGTAGTATCCGACCCCTGGGGGGACAGGGTGTGTCTGGGGCCAACGTCCTGACTTTC.

The chain has TRBV3-1 (or the pseudogene TRBV3-2) and TRBJ1-5; maybe TRBD1 (6 bases). V lost 1 base and J lost 4, with 11 bases in between. Germline CDR1 reads LGHDT; CDR2 reads YNNKEL (reference sequence). The length of the CDR3 is 15 residues. The CDR3 spells CASSQGGGGNQPQHF. CDR3 DNA sequence: TGTGCCAGCAGCCAAGGGGGGGGCGGGAATCAGCCCCAGCATTTT.

The CDR3 here is CASSVAVGQETQYF. In DNA, the CDR3 is TGTGCCAGCAGCGTAGCTGTGGGGCAGGAGACCCAGTACTTC. This chain links TRBV9 with TRBJ2-5; D is perhaps TRBD1 (5 bases). The CDR3 has 14 residues. Deletions cut 0 bases from V and 5 bases from J, with 11 bases between. Germline CDR1 reads SGDLS; CDR2 reads YYNGEE.

This sequence joins TRBV18 and TRBJ1-2, with D perhaps TRBD1 (5 bases). V lost 3 bases and J lost 5, with 19 bases in between. The CDR3 has 16 amino acids. Germline loops: CDR1 KGHSH, CDR2 LQKENI. The DNA for the CDR3 is TGTGCCAGCTCACCTAACGTAGGGGCCGCGACTTATGGCTACACCTTC. It yields the protein CASSPNVGAATYGYTF.

The chain couples TRBV7-9 to TRBJ1-2; 7 bases map to TRBD1. The J segment lost 8 bases and the V segment lost 8 bases, leaving 23 bases of the junction unmatched. The CDR3 spans 17 residues. Germline lookup yields CDR1 SEHNR and CDR2 FQNEAQ (reference sequence). CDR3 sequence (DNA): TGTGCCAGCTATCCCCAAGTTGGGCTACAGGGGAGGAGAGGCTACACCTTC. It encodes CASYPQVGLQGRRGYTF.

The chain employs TRBV6-4 and TRBJ2-7; maybe TRBD1 (6 bases). CDR3 size: 16 residues. Germline lookup yields CDR1 MRHNA and CDR2 SNTAGT. V was cut by 3 bases and J by 2 bases, with 17 bases left in between. CDR3 region: CASSERFRTEPYEQYF. CDR3 nucleotides: TGTGCCAGCAGTGAAAGGTTTAGGACAGAGCCCTACGAGCAGTACTTC.

The V call is TRBV4-3, the J call TRBJ2-3; 7 bases agree with TRBD1. V was clipped by 0 bases and J by 0 bases; unmatched bases: 6. This CDR3 comprises 17 residues. Per germline, CDR1 LGHNA and CDR2 YSLEER. The CDR3 DNA is TGCGCCAGCAGCCAAGAAGGAACAGGGGTCAGCACAGATACGCAGTATTTT. This gives the protein CASSQEGTGVSTDTQYF.

The chain carries TRBV2 and TRBJ2-3; the match to TRBD2 covers 8 bases. CDR3 length: 21 residues. Trimming took 0 bases from V and 1 from J; bases not matched to a gene: 18. Germline loops: CDR1 SNHLY, CDR2 FYNNEI. CDR3 in amino acids: CASSEASSSSYGGGRTDTQYF. The CDR3 nucleotides are TGTGCCAGCAGTGAAGCGTCTTCCTCCTCTTACGGGGGGGGCCGCACAGATACGCAGTATTTT.

V is TRBV5-6 and J is TRBJ1-4; D is uncertain. This CDR3 spans 15 amino acids. The V gene lost 4 bases and the J gene lost 4 bases, with 14 bases spanning the gap. Germline V gene sequence: CDR1 SGHDT, CDR2 YYEEEE. This chain's CDR3 is CASSGALGLNEKLFF. As DNA, the CDR3 is TGTGCCAGCAGCGGAGCCCTTGGACTTAATGAAAAACTGTTTTTT.

The V call is TRBV5-6, the J call TRBJ2-3, with 10 bases matching TRBD2. Germline CDR1 is SGHDT and CDR2 is YYEEEE. CDR3 length equals 16 residues. Trimming took 0 bases from V and 4 from J; bases not matched to a gene: 5. This CDR3 reads CASSLERGGIADTQYF. DNA of the CDR3: TGTGCCAGCAGCTTGGAGCGGGGGGGTATCGCAGATACGCAGTATTTT.

This chain connects TRBV2 to TRBJ1-4; D may be TRBD1 (6 bases). This CDR3 has 16 amino acids. The ends were cut back, 5 bases at V and 6 bases at J, with 19 bases in the middle. Germline values: CDR1 SNHLY, CDR2 FYNNEI. In DNA form, the CDR3 reads TGTGCCAGCAGTACGAAATTCCGGGACACGGATGAAAAACTGTTTTTT. Its translation: CASSTKFRDTDEKLFF.

The CDR3 DNA reads TGTGCCACCAGTGAAACCGGGACAGGGAACACTGAAGCTTTCTTT. It encodes CATSETGTGNTEAFF. The chain recombines TRBV24-1 with TRBJ1-1; 8 bases match TRBD1. This CDR3 is built from 15 residues. Trimming at V came to 4 bases and at J to 1 base, leaving 4 bases not matched to a gene. CDR1 and CDR2 from the germline V gene are KGHDR and SFDVKD.

V gene TRBV27 combines with J gene TRBJ1-1, with 8 bases that match TRBD1. CDR3 length: 15 amino acids. Trimming removed 8 bases from V and 0 bases from J; junction bases left unmatched: 8. CDR1 and CDR2 (germline): MNHEY, SMNVEV (reference sequence). The CDR3 coding sequence is TGTGCCAGCCACCCGGGACAGGCTATGAACACTGAAGCTTTCTTT. Its protein is CASHPGQAMNTEAFF.

This chain joins TRBV4-3 and TRBJ2-1; 7 positions match TRBD2. V dropped 2 bases and J dropped 0; count of bases not matched to a gene: 7. There are 17 residues in the CDR3. Germline lookup yields CDR1 LGHNA and CDR2 YSLEER. The CDR3 here is CASSQLAGLVSYNEQFF. The CDR3 DNA follows: TGCGCCAGCAGCCAATTAGCGGGCCTTGTCTCCTACAATGAGCAGTTCTTC.

V and J are TRBV5-1 and TRBJ1-6; TRBD1 agrees at 11 bases. V gave up 4 bases and J gave up 6 bases; unmatched junction bases: 6. There are 16 residues in the CDR3. The germline gives CDR1 SGHRS, CDR2 YFSETQ. The CDR3 here is CASSHEGTGGNSPLHF. The CDR3 bases are TGCGCCAGCAGCCACGAGGGGACAGGGGGTAATTCACCCCTCCACTTT. Complete variable domain (other parts from reference TRBV5-1 and TRBJ1-6): KAGVTQTPRYLIKTRGQQVTLSCSPISGHRSVSWYQQTPGQGLQFLFEYFSETQRNKGNFPGRFSGRQFSNSRSEMNVSTLELGDSALYLCASSHEGTGGNSPLHFGNGTRLTVT.